The source of this T cell receptor (beta chain) is a study of T cells in Graves' hyperthyroidism and ophthalmopathy (dated by TCRdb to the late 2010s). With respect to the entire study: Peripheral blood was collected at initial diagnosis, before any treatment. TCR V-J signatures able to tell the groups apart were searched for in a discovery cohort of 90 to 100 patients, of whom 43 had Graves' ophthalmopathy and under 65 had stable Graves' hyperthyroidism. An independent validation cohort of fewer than 20 hyperthyroidism patients and approximately 17 patients who later progressed to ophthalmopathy tested prospective prediction of ophthalmopathy. For training and testing, the 100 patients in the discovery cohort were randomly divided in a 7:3 ratio. In about 6 Graves' hyperthyroidism patients, the study also compared T-cell repertoires from thyroid tissue with T-cell repertoires from blood. Following sampling, methimazole starting at 30 mg daily was given to hyperthyroidism patients, and high-dose intravenous methylprednisolone was given to ophthalmopathy patients. According to the paper, TCR Vbeta CDR3 sequencing was carried out on 120 to 150 peripheral blood samples, which came from fewer than 50 ophthalmopathy, under 80 hyperthyroidism and approximately 17 progressor patients. The research as a whole found: In validation, progression to ophthalmopathy was predicted by the model with roughly 71% sensitivity and 72% to 85% specificity, a median of approximately 6.5 months before onset. Most expanded thyroid clonotypes (frequency above 0.001) were also detected in blood, a finding suggesting that blood repertoires may reflect thyroid immune responses. A model built on a 13 V-J signature distinguished ophthalmopathy from stable hyperthyroidism, reaching 85% to 90% sensitivity and around 81% specificity in cross-validation and 80%/75% in testing. Sample size was not statistically predetermined, and blinding of investigators to group allocation was not performed.

In this sample, this clonotype turned up a few times. The antigen this receptor binds is unknown. A much more abundant neighbour one base away suggests this may be a read error. Stable Graves' hyperthyroidism was defined as the absence of progression to ophthalmopathy over 18 months of follow-up. Hyperthyroidism patients were newly diagnosed, had a disease duration of under 2 months, and were aged 18 to 65 years. Any patient with an uncontrolled infection, another autoimmune disease, pregnancy or lactation was excluded. Diagnoses were based on clinical symptoms, serum thyroxine and TRAb, thyroid ultrasound and orbital computed tomography. Ficoll-Paque density gradient centrifugation was used to isolate PBMCs from under 11 ml of fresh peripheral blood. Total RNA was extracted with Trizol reagent, and quality was checked on an Agilent 2100 Bioanalyzer. TCR beta CDR3 regions were amplified from RNA transcripts. The TCR CDR3 was subjected to a first round of RT-PCR using the HTBI primer set and the Qiagen OneStep RT-PCR kit. A second multiplex PCR round built the libraries, followed by size selection and purification. Sequencing of the libraries was done on an Illumina HiSeq2000 using paired-end 100 bp reads. Concerning the study's data processing: SOAPnuke was used to process the raw data, with reads discarded if the reads contained adapters or uncalled bases, had a mean Phred below 15, or lacked an exact constant-primer or identifier match. COPE v1.2.5 was used to merge the high-quality paired reads, and each unique nucleotide sequence was defined as a clonotype. Clonotypes were aligned to IMGT TRBV, TRBD and TRBJ reference segments using MiTCR v1.1. The analysis was restricted to V-J combinations with a frequency above 0.0001, which together covered roughly 99% of the repertoires. A TCS score was defined as the ratio of F50 (clonal expansion) to E x V (chaos), with BLOSUM62-based TCRdist applied between CDR3 peptides within each V-J. Welch's t-statistics and random forest reduced approximately 520 V-J features to 13, which were used in a naive Bayes classifier (R e1071). In TCRdb, the public reads were trimmed at Q25 with fastp and aligned with MiXCR, with productive beta chains retained. Records with the same CDR3 protein are collapsed into one entry carrying the most frequent genes and DNA. TCRdb assigned the V and J calls; the authors' analysis was not used. The sample records about 350,000 distinct CDR3 sequences, around 14% of which are singletons. The ten largest clones add up to approximately 25% of the sample.

CDR1 and CDR2 are read off the germline V gene (reference sequence) as LNHDA and SQIVND. The CDR3, from cysteine to phenylalanine, totals 11 residues. Only the CDR3 portion is preserved as DNA: 33 bases, with reading frame beginning at the first base. V is shortened by 8 bases, J by 1 base, and the region joining them spans 6 bases. The receptor was isolated from a woman between 25 and 40 years old with Graves' hyperthyroidism. The rearrangement joined TRBV19 to TRBJ2-7; no D gene can be assigned with confidence. Sequenced input: blood. The base sequence is TGTGCCAGTGGGGAATCCTACGAGCAGTACTTC. Its protein is CASGESYEQYF.